Below are 32 T cell receptor beta chains sequenced from a single sample in a study of cytomegalovirus exposure and HLA in healthy donors. This PCR relied on a set of 60 Vbeta primers and 13 Jbeta primers. Only in-frame clones appear in the TCRdb table, and some are missing; sequencing was by immunoSEQ multiplex PCR. Found here are approximately 140,000 clones, 88% of them singletons; the top ten hold around 0.5%. Sequencing was done on a sample of PBMCs. The receptors come from a woman aged 40-49 years in good health and CMV-seronegative.

The chain recombines TRBV7-9 with TRBJ2-6; TRBD2 might be the D (6 bases). Trimming removed 6 bases from V and 0 bases from J, with 15 bases in between. Germline V gives CDR1 SEHNR, CDR2 FQNEAQ (reference sequence). CDR3 length equals 17 residues. The DNA for the CDR3 is TGTGCCAGCAGTGACCTGGGGGGTCCCTCTGGGGCCAACGTCCTGACTTTC. Protein product: CASSDLGGPSGANVLTF.

This rearrangement joins TRBV11-3 to TRBJ2-5; perhaps TRBD2 as D (5 bases). Trimming took 5 bases from V and 0 from J, leaving 13 bases between them. CDR1 and CDR2 from the germline V gene are SGHNT and YENEEA. The CDR3 covers 15 residues. CDR3 nucleotide sequence: TGTGCCAGCAGCCAAGGAGGTGACTACCAAGAGACCCAGTACTTC. As protein: CASSQGGDYQETQYF.

The chain combines TRBV6-1 with TRBJ2-6; D is ambiguous. This CDR3 spans 15 amino acids. Trimming shortened V by 7 bases and J by 0 bases, and 10 bases separated the two germline ends. Germline V lookup: CDR1 MNHNS, CDR2 SASEGT. The DNA of the CDR3 is TGTGCCAGCACCGTACCCAGCTCTGGGGCCAACGTCCTGACTTTC. This translates into CASTVPSSGANVLTF.

This CDR3 is CASSLAAGQYNEQFF. CDR3 in DNA: TGCGCCAGCAGCTTGGCTGCAGGGCAATACAATGAGCAGTTCTTC. The chain has TRBV5-1 and TRBJ2-1; tentative D call: TRBD1 (5 bases). The ends were cut back, 0 bases at V and 4 bases at J, with 11 bases in the middle. The CDR3 totals 15 residues. Germline lookup yields CDR1 SGHRS and CDR2 YFSETQ.

This chain links TRBV5-4 with TRBJ2-5, with a weak D call TRBD2 (6 bases). Germline CDR1 and CDR2: SGHNT and YYREEE (reference sequence). The CDR3 has 15 amino acids. With 5 bases removed from V and 5 bases from J, the gap between germline ends came to 19 bases. CDR3 region: CASSSTWAGWETQYF. The CDR3 nucleotides are TGTGCCAGCAGTTCTACCTGGGCGGGATGGGAGACCCAGTACTTC. Based on the CDR3 plus reference TRBV5-4 and TRBJ2-5, the full variable domain is ETGVTQSPTHLIKTRGQQVTLRCSSQSGHNTVSWYQQALGQGPQFIFQYYREEENGRGNFPPRFSGLQFPNYSSELNVNALELDDSALYLCASSSTWAGWETQYFGPGTRLLVL.

The gene calls are TRBV6-5 and TRBJ2-7; D gene ambiguous. This CDR3 has 15 residues. Germline V gives CDR1 MNHEY, CDR2 SVGAGI. Trimming pared 0 bases from V and 2 bases from J, leaving 11 bases between. CDR3 coding DNA: TGTGCCAGCAGTTACTCGATGGCTGGAGCCTACGAGCAGTACTTC. It yields the protein CASSYSMAGAYEQYF.

The DNA for the CDR3 is TGTGCCAGCAGCTTATTCTTGGGAGCCCGGGGGGGAAATGAGCAGTTCTTC. Translation gives CASSLFLGARGGNEQFF. The rearrangement joins TRBV7-2 to TRBJ2-1; 8 positions agree with TRBD2. CDR3 size: 17 residues. Germline CDR1 is SGHTA and CDR2 is FQGNSA. With V trimmed by 2 bases and J by 7 bases, 13 bases remained unmatched.

The chain links TRBV10-1 to TRBJ2-7; no clear D gene. Between the trimmed V and J ends, which lost 0 bases and 3 bases, there was a span of 9 bases. This CDR3 has 14 residues. Germline V gene lookup returns CDR1 WNHNN and CDR2 SYGVQD (reference sequence). DNA for the CDR3: TGCGCCAGCAGTGAGTCGAAAGAGGTCTACGAGCAGTACTTC. Protein sequence: CASSESKEVYEQYF.

The chain recombines TRBV15 with TRBJ2-1; 8 bases map to TRBD2. The CDR3 sequence is 18 residues long. Germline values: CDR1 LNHNV, CDR2 YYDKDF (reference sequence). The V and J ends lost 4 bases and 0 bases, in that order; junction bases with no gene match: 11. The CDR3 region is CATSTLAGGSRSYNEQFF. CDR3 nucleotides: TGTGCCACCAGCACGCTAGCGGGCGGGAGCCGCTCCTACAATGAGCAGTTCTTC. The whole variable domain, filled in from reference TRBV15 and TRBJ2-1, reads DAMVIQNPRYQVTQFGKPVTLSCSQTLNHNVMYWYQQKSSQAPKLLFHYYDKDFNNEADTPDNFQSRRPNTSFCFLDIRSPGLGDTAMYLCATSTLAGGSRSYNEQFFGPGTRLTVL.

This clone was seen only once. V gene TRBV5-4 combines with J gene TRBJ2-3, with 7 positions matching TRBD2. Germline values: CDR1 SGHNT, CDR2 YYREEE (reference sequence). Unmatched junction bases numbered 5, after V lost 1 base and J lost 0 bases. The CDR3 sequence is 16 residues long. This chain's CDR3 is CASSLRAGSSTDTQYF. As DNA, the CDR3 is TGTGCCAGCAGCTTGCGAGCGGGGTCTAGCACAGATACGCAGTATTTT.

The gene calls are TRBV7-9 and TRBJ2-1; 10 nucleotides align to TRBD2. The germline V gene has CDR1 SEHNR and CDR2 FQNEAQ (reference sequence). V was clipped by 5 bases and J by 6 bases; unmatched bases: 13. The CDR3 runs 17 residues. For the CDR3, the DNA is TGTGCCAGCAGCCCACGGCTAGCGGGAGTGGCGGGCAATGAGCAGTTCTTC. Encoded protein: CASSPRLAGVAGNEQFF.

The V and J genes are TRBV7-2 and TRBJ1-2; TRBD1 agrees at 7 bases. This CDR3 region has 14 residues. J was trimmed by 5 bases and V by 3 bases; bases with no gene match: 6. Germline lookup yields CDR1 SGHTA and CDR2 FQGNSA. CDR3 amino acids: CASSLAPTGYGYTF. The CDR3 DNA is TGTGCCAGCAGCTTGGCCCCGACAGGGTATGGCTACACCTTC.

V usage is TRBV30 and J usage is TRBJ2-1, with 8 positions matching TRBD1. The CDR3 is made up of 14 amino acids. Looked up from germline, CDR1 is GTSNPN and CDR2 is SVGIG (reference sequence). V dropped 3 bases and J dropped 7; count of bases not matched to a gene: 8. The CDR3: CAWRNTGGGNEQFF. In nucleotides, the CDR3 is TGTGCCTGGAGAAACACAGGGGGAGGAAATGAGCAGTTCTTC.

The chain is built from TRBV6-1 and TRBJ2-2, with D uncertain. The CDR3 extends over 13 amino acids. The V end lost 4 bases, the J end lost 6 bases, and 9 bases lay between the germline ends. In germline, CDR1 is MNHNS, CDR2 SASEGT. The CDR3, as DNA: TGTGCCAGCAGTGGAGTATCGGCCGGGGAGCTGTTTTTT. This codes for CASSGVSAGELFF.

This clone was observed once. V and J are TRBV27 and TRBJ2-7; D unclear. Germline lookup yields CDR1 MNHEY and CDR2 SMNVEV (reference sequence). Trimming took 6 bases from V and 0 from J, leaving 9 bases between them. The CDR3 length is 13 residues. In DNA, the CDR3 is TGTGCCAGCAGCCAGGCAAACTCCTACGAGCAGTACTTC. This sequence encodes CASSQANSYEQYF.

The chain carries TRBV9 and TRBJ2-5; the D gene is possibly TRBD1 (6 bases). CDR1 is SGDLS, CDR2 YYNGEE, per germline. This CDR3 comprises 15 residues. Trimming stripped 4 bases from V and 1 base from J, with 14 bases between. CDR3 DNA: TGTGCCAGCAGCTCATACACAGGGCCCCAAGAGACCCAGTACTTC. Protein: CASSSYTGPQETQYF. Filled out from reference TRBV9 and TRBJ2-5, the complete variable domain reads DSGVTQTPKHLITATGQRVTLRCSPRSGDLSVYWYQQSLDQGLQFLIQYYNGEERAKGNILERFSAQQFPDLHSELNLSSLELGDSALYFCASSSYTGPQETQYFGPGTRLLVL.

The chain has TRBV11-3 and TRBJ2-7, with TRBD1 matching over 7 bases. Germline trimming cut 5 bases from V and 5 bases from J; bases unmatched to any gene: 9. The CDR3 length is 14 residues. Germline V lookup: CDR1 SGHNT, CDR2 YENEEA. The CDR3 region is CASSTLDRPHEQYF. The CDR3 bases are TGTGCCAGCAGCACTCTGGACAGGCCGCACGAGCAGTACTTC.

The V and J genes are TRBV7-9 and TRBJ1-2; no definite D call. Trimming removed 1 base at V and 0 bases at J, with 18 bases between. Germline loops: CDR1 SEHNR, CDR2 FQNEAQ (reference sequence). CDR3 length: 18 residues. CDR3 sequence: CASSLVFYGIAANYGYTF. In DNA form, the CDR3 reads TGTGCCAGCAGCTTAGTCTTTTACGGGATTGCAGCTAACTATGGCTACACCTTC.

The chain links TRBV6-5 to TRBJ1-6; 8 nucleotides agree with TRBD1. The J segment lost 9 bases and the V segment lost 6 bases, leaving 7 bases of the junction unmatched. The CDR3 runs to 14 residues. Germline V CDR1 and CDR2: MNHEY, SVGAGI. The CDR3 region has the DNA TGTGCCAGCAGGATCCAGGGGGCTGGTTCACCCCTCCACTTT. As protein: CASRIQGAGSPLHF.

This clone has just one count. This rearrangement joins TRBV28 to TRBJ1-5, with TRBD1 matching over 7 bases. The CDR3 has 13 amino acids. Trimming at V came to 5 bases and at J to 7 bases, leaving 5 bases not matched to a gene. Germline CDR1 is MDHEN and CDR2 is SYDVKM. The CDR3 bases are TGTGCCAGCAGTAGACAGGGTGGACAGCCCCAGCATTTT. Its translation is CASSRQGGQPQHF. Full variable domain (rest looked up from reference TRBV28 and TRBJ1-5): DVKVTQSSRYLVKRTGEKVFLECVQDMDHENMFWYRQDPGLGLRLIYFSYDVKMKEKGDIPEGYSVSREKKERFSLILESASTNQTSMYLCASSRQGGQPQHFGDGTRLSIL.

This clone occurred a few times. J is TRBJ2-7 and V is TRBV18; 7 positions match TRBD1. The CDR3 has 14 residues. J lost 6 bases, V lost 6 bases, and 11 bases had no gene match. Per the germline V gene, CDR1 is KGHSH and CDR2 is LQKENI. In DNA form, the CDR3 reads TGTGCCAGCTCGTACCAGGAGACAGGGCTCGAGCAGTACTTC. Translating gives CASSYQETGLEQYF.

This chain connects TRBV21-1 to TRBJ2-5; TRBD2 is taken as the D call from the table, unchecked against the DNA. Gene TRBJ2-7 matches the end of the DNA better, so the J call may be wrong. TRBV21-1 is reported as a pseudogene. The CDR3 is made up of 16 amino acids. DNA of the CDR3: TGTGCCAGCAGCAAAGATCGGAGGGAGGGCTCCTACGAGCAGTACTTC. It translates to CASSKDRREGSYEQYF.

V and J are TRBV11-3 and TRBJ2-7; 14 bases map to TRBD2. V lost 6 bases and J lost 5; bases outside the gene matches: 15. The CDR3 consists of 18 residues. Germline lookup yields CDR1 SGHNT and CDR2 YENEEA. CDR3 DNA sequence: TGTGCCAGCAGACAGCGGCCGGGACTAGCGGGAGTTGGGAACGAGCAGTACTTC. Amino acid sequence: CASRQRPGLAGVGNEQYF.

V and J are TRBV10-3 and TRBJ2-3; D remains unclear. CDR1 ENHRY and CDR2 SYGVKD come from the germline V gene. The CDR3 totals 15 residues. V was pared by 1 base and J by 0 bases, with 8 bases between. The CDR3 nucleotides read TGTGCCATCAGTGAGTGGGTGGAGAGCACAGATACGCAGTATTTT. Translated: CAISEWVESTDTQYF.

The chain links TRBV28 to TRBJ1-1; D is undetermined. CDR1 and CDR2 (germline): MDHEN, SYDVKM. Deletions cut 4 bases from V and 4 bases from J, with 10 bases between. The CDR3 totals 13 residues. CDR3 region: CASSSAPGTEAFF. The CDR3 DNA reads TGTGCCAGCAGTTCCGCCCCGGGCACTGAAGCTTTCTTT.

The chain is built from TRBV9 and TRBJ2-7; 7 bases line up with TRBD2. Trimming at V came to 0 bases and at J to 2 bases, leaving 5 bases not matched to a gene. The CDR3 runs 15 residues. Germline V gene sequence: CDR1 SGDLS, CDR2 YYNGEE. CDR3 DNA: TGTGCCAGCAGCGTAGCTGCAGCGGGAACCTACGAGCAGTACTTC. It encodes CASSVAAAGTYEQYF.

The V call is TRBV5-1, the J call TRBJ2-6; D is unclear. Germline-derived CDR1 and CDR2 are SGHRS and YFSETQ. This CDR3 has 15 residues. Trimming took 3 bases from V and 1 from J, leaving 8 bases between them. The CDR3 spells CASSSLTSGANVLTF. Here the CDR3 DNA reads TGCGCCAGCAGCTCCCTAACTTCTGGGGCCAACGTCCTGACTTTC.

V gene TRBV28 combines with J gene TRBJ2-1, with 8 bases identical to TRBD1. CDR3 length equals 15 residues. Germline CDR1 is MDHEN and CDR2 is SYDVKM. V gave up 6 bases and J gave up 0 bases; unmatched junction bases: 4. CDR3 sequence reads: CASSQGQDSYNEQFF. Here the CDR3 DNA reads TGTGCCAGCAGCCAGGGACAGGACTCCTACAATGAGCAGTTCTTC.

This CDR3 is CASSYSYGSYEQYF. The CDR3 DNA is TGTGCCAGCAGTTACTCGTACGGCTCCTACGAGCAGTACTTC. This chain uses TRBV6-5 with TRBJ2-7, with D unresolved. Trimming took off 0 bases at V and 0 bases at J, with 6 bases between the two ends. From germline, CDR1 is MNHEY and CDR2 SVGAGI. This CDR3 spans 14 amino acids.

A note on this clone: The junction departs from germline at one end; a sequencing error may be responsible. The CDR3 region is CASSHKRVGHRGAVF. DNA of the CDR3: TGCGCCAGCAGCCATAAAAGGGTAGGGCACCGGGGAGCTGTTTTT. V gene TRBV4-3 combines with J gene TRBJ2-2; TRBD2 might be the D (5 bases). The CDR3 runs 15 residues. CDR1 is LGHNA, CDR2 YSLEER, per germline.

The chain joins TRBV2 to TRBJ2-1; D is possibly TRBD1 (6 bases). The length of the CDR3 is 11 residues. From germline, CDR1 is SNHLY and CDR2 FYNNEI. V was clipped by 9 bases and J by 9 bases, with 12 bases between them. DNA of the CDR3: TGTGCCAGACTACAAGGGGGTGAGCAGTTCTTC. Protein sequence: CARLQGGEQFF.

The chain employs TRBV9 and TRBJ2-3; 10 bases fit TRBD2. CDR1 and CDR2 from the germline V gene are SGDLS and YYNGEE. The CDR3 has 16 residues. V gave up 0 bases and J gave up 3 bases; unmatched junction bases: 4. CDR3 sequence: CASSVGLAGVTDTQYF. The CDR3 DNA is TGTGCCAGCAGCGTAGGCCTAGCGGGAGTAACAGATACGCAGTATTTT. The full variable domain, its missing parts supplied by reference TRBV9 and TRBJ2-3, is DSGVTQTPKHLITATGQRVTLRCSPRSGDLSVYWYQQSLDQGLQFLIQYYNGEERAKGNILERFSAQQFPDLHSELNLSSLELGDSALYFCASSVGLAGVTDTQYFGPGTRLTVL.